Following are 10 T cell receptor beta chains from one sample sequenced in a study of response to subunit inactivated influenza vaccine. MiXCR was run by TCRdb on the RT-PCR reads, yielding one entry per CDR3 protein. This sample carries about half a million distinct CDR3 sequences, 25% of them seen once, and the ten largest clones take 1.5% to 2%. The specimen comprised CD4+ T cells sorted from PBMCs, sampled around 5 days after vaccination. These receptors originate from a man aged 45-65 years who received an inactivated influenza vaccine.

In its sample, this clonotype was seen a few times. The chain has TRBV5-1 and TRBJ2-3; TRBD1 is a possible D gene (5 bases). Germline V gene sequence: CDR1 SGHRS, CDR2 YFSETQ. The CDR3 runs to 13 residues. The V and J ends lost 4 bases and 2 bases respectively, with 8 bases between them. CDR3 amino acids: CASSVTVTDTQYF. Written as DNA, the CDR3 is TGCGCCAGCAGCGTGACAGTCACAGATACGCAGTATTTT.

This clonotype was recorded a few times. This chain joins TRBV18 and TRBJ2-3; 8 nucleotides align to TRBD1. CDR1 KGHSH and CDR2 LQKENI come from the germline V gene. The CDR3 is 15 residues long. The trim removed 2 bases at V and 4 bases at J, leaving 5 bases unmatched. The CDR3 sequence: CASSPRRDRPDTQYF. In nucleotides, the CDR3 is TGTGCCAGCTCACCAAGGAGGGACAGGCCAGATACGCAGTATTTT.

The chain carries TRBV5-1 and TRBJ2-1, with 9 bases aligning to TRBD1. V lost 7 bases, J lost 8 bases, and 7 bases stayed unmatched. The CDR3 covers 13 residues. Germline assignment: CDR1 SGHRS and CDR2 YFSETQ. Here the CDR3 reads CASFRTGVHEQFF. The CDR3 nucleotides are TGCGCCAGCTTCCGGACAGGGGTGCATGAGCAGTTCTTC.

The rearrangement links TRBV7-2 to TRBJ1-1; D perhaps matches TRBD1 (5 bases). The CDR3 totals 12 residues. CDR1 SGHTA and CDR2 FQGNSA come from the germline V gene. The ends were cut back, 1 base at V and 11 bases at J, with 11 bases in the middle. CDR3 nucleotides: TGTGCCAGCAGCTTAGGAGCGGGGCGGGCTTTCTTT. Protein sequence: CASSLGAGRAFF.

This clonotype occurred many times. V and J are TRBV6-2 or TRBV6-3 and TRBJ2-1, with 9 bases matching TRBD1. V trimming: 2 bases; J trimming: 6 bases; junction bases outside the gene matches: 11. CDR3 length: 17 amino acids. Germline loops: CDR1 MNHEY, CDR2 SVGEGT. The CDR3 DNA reads as TGTGCCAGCAGTTACCCGATCTATTACAGGGGGCTCAATGAGCAGTTCTTC. Residues: CASSYPIYYRGLNEQFF.

This clonotype was counted at least ten times. The chain employs TRBV7-2 and TRBJ2-1; either TRBD1 or TRBD2 may fit D (5 bases each). This CDR3 has 12 residues. Germline V CDR1 and CDR2: SGHTA, FQGNSA. Between the trimmed V and J ends, which lost 1 base and 14 bases, there was a span of 12 bases. This CDR3 reads CASSLVATQEFF. CDR3 DNA: TGTGCCAGCAGCTTAGTAGCGACACAGGAGTTCTTC.

The CDR3 DNA follows: TGTGCCAGCACCCAGGGGGGCGGACCCTATGGCTACACCTTC. It codes for CASTQGGGPYGYTF. The chain combines TRBV28 with TRBJ1-2; 7 bases are shared with TRBD1. With V trimmed by 7 bases and J by 4 bases, 9 bases remained unmatched. This CDR3 comprises 14 residues. Germline lookup yields CDR1 MDHEN and CDR2 SYDVKM.

In this sample, this clonotype turned up once. The V gene is TRBV7-9, the J gene TRBJ1-1, with TRBD1 as a possible D gene (6 bases). The CDR3 has 14 amino acids. Per the germline V gene, CDR1 is SEHNR and CDR2 is FQNEAQ (reference sequence). V was cut by 5 bases and J by 5 bases, with 15 bases left in between. The DNA of the CDR3 is TGTGCCAGCAGCCTAGAGGGGGGTTTAACTGAAGCTTTCTTT. Protein: CASSLEGGLTEAFF.

The chain carries TRBV9 and TRBJ2-5; possible D gene TRBD1, 5 bases. The V gene lost 0 bases and the J gene lost 5 bases, with 11 bases spanning the gap. CDR1 and CDR2 from the germline V gene are SGDLS and YYNGEE. The CDR3 runs 14 residues. The CDR3 spells CASSVDVRAETQYF. The CDR3 DNA reads as TGTGCCAGCAGCGTAGATGTCAGGGCCGAGACCCAGTACTTC.

The chain recombines TRBV28 with TRBJ2-1, with 15 bases identical to TRBD2. Trimming cost V 4 bases and J 0 bases; bases outside gene matches: 7. Germline V gene sequence: CDR1 MDHEN, CDR2 SYDVKM. The CDR3 is 19 residues long. In DNA, the CDR3 is TGTGCCAGCAGTTGGGGGACTAGCGGGAGGCTGAGCTCCTACAATGAGCAGTTCTTC. Protein sequence: CASSWGTSGRLSSYNEQFF.